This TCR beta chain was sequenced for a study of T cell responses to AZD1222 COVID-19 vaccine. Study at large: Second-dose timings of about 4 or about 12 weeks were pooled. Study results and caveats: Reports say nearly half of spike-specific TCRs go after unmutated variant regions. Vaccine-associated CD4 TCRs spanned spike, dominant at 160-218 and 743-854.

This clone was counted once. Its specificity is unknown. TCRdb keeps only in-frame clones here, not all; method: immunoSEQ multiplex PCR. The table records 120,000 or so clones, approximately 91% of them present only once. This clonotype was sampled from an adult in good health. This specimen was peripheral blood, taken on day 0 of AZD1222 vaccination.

This CDR3 is CASSYSSFGFYEQYF. The CDR3 nucleotides read TGTGCCAGCAGTTACTCATCCTTCGGGTTCTACGAGCAGTACTTC. The J gene is TRBJ2-7, the V gene TRBV6-5; D gene ambiguous. The CDR3 extends over 15 amino acids. The V and J ends lost 0 bases and 3 bases respectively, with 12 bases between them. CDR1 and CDR2 (germline): MNHEY, SVGAGI.